The 26 T cell receptor beta chains given below trace back to one sample, sequenced in a study of metastatic and nonmetastatic thyroid tumors. Patients underwent thyroid surgery, and none had received any treatment before it. Using MiXCR, TCRdb re-called clones from the PCR reads. The sample shows roughly 59,000 clones, roughly 16% of them seen only once. Specimen: blood. These receptors were taken from a male donor with papillary thyroid cancer or a benign thyroid nodule (not recorded which). Some clones in this sample may be carry-over from other donors' samples.

This clone was counted ten times or more. The chain combines TRBV5-1 with TRBJ2-3; 10 nucleotides match TRBD1. The CDR3 runs 17 residues. The V segment lost 3 bases and the J segment 1 base; nucleotides outside the gene matches: 8. The germline V gene encodes CDR1 SGHRS and CDR2 YFSETQ. The DNA for the CDR3 is TGCGCCAGCAGCTACGGACCCGGGACAGGGGGCACAGATACGCAGTATTTT. As protein: CASSYGPGTGGTDTQYF.

This clone was detected many times. The genes are TRBV3-1 and TRBJ2-5; 10 bases are shared with TRBD2. With 4 bases clipped from V and 4 bases from J, the junction kept 6 bases outside the gene matches. Germline CDR1 LGHDT, CDR2 YNNKEL (reference sequence). The CDR3 runs 15 residues. In nucleotides, the CDR3 is TGTGCCAGCAGCCCCGGGACTAGCGAAATAGAGACCCAGTACTTC. This codes for CASSPGTSEIETQYF.

The chain employs TRBV9 and TRBJ2-1; 11 bases map to TRBD2. Looked up from germline, CDR1 is SGDLS and CDR2 is YYNGEE. With 2 bases clipped from V and 8 bases from J, the junction kept 12 bases outside the gene matches. This CDR3 contains 17 residues. The CDR3 is CASSVARIAGGPDEQFF. DNA of the CDR3: TGTGCCAGCAGCGTTGCAAGAATAGCGGGGGGGCCCGATGAGCAGTTCTTC.

This clone was recorded at least ten times. The chain employs TRBV11-2 and TRBJ1-2; D unclear. From germline, CDR1 is SGHAT and CDR2 FQNNGV. Trimming removed 5 bases at V and 4 bases at J, with 14 bases between. The CDR3 is made up of 14 amino acids. Here the CDR3 reads CASSPSTDLYGYTF. The CDR3 DNA follows: TGTGCCAGCAGCCCAAGCACGGATCTCTATGGCTACACCTTC.

The rearrangement links TRBV11-2 to TRBJ2-7; 9 nucleotides agree with TRBD1. The V and J ends lost 6 bases and 4 bases, in that order; junction bases with no gene match: 7. This CDR3 region has 14 residues. Looked up from germline, CDR1 is SGHAT and CDR2 is FQNNGV. CDR3 residues: CASSPTGGAYEQYF. The CDR3 DNA sequence: TGTGCCAGCAGTCCGACAGGGGGGGCATACGAGCAGTACTTC. The full variable domain, completed using reference TRBV11-2 and TRBJ2-7, is EAGVAQSPRYKIIEKRQSVAFWCNPISGHATLYWYQQILGQGPKLLIQFQNNGVVDDSQLPKDRFSAERLKGVDSTLKIQPAKLEDSAVYLCASSPTGGAYEQYFGPGTRLTVT.

At least ten counts were recorded for this clone. Compared with germline, one end of the junction differs, possibly owing to a read error. This chain links TRBV19 with TRBJ2-1, with 8 positions matching TRBD1. Looked up from germline, CDR1 is LNHDA and CDR2 is SQIVND (reference sequence). This CDR3 has 16 amino acids. The CDR3 protein is CASSLDRTGFGNEQFF. CDR3 nucleotide sequence: TGTGCCAGTAGTTTAGACCGGACAGGGTTCGGCAATGAGCAGTTCTTC.

This clone came up many times. V is TRBV19 and J is TRBJ1-5; maybe TRBD1 (6 bases). Deletions cut 3 bases from V and 4 bases from J, with 13 bases between. Per germline, CDR1 LNHDA and CDR2 SQIVND (reference sequence). The CDR3 loop spans 15 amino acids. The CDR3, as DNA: TGTGCCAGTAGTATCAGGGGTCTCGGGAATCAGCCCCAGCATTTT. Protein: CASSIRGLGNQPQHF. The full variable domain, in which reference TRBV19 and TRBJ1-5 provide the parts outside the CDR3, is DGGITQSPKYLFRKEGQNVTLSCEQNLNHDAMYWYRQDPGQGLRLIYYSQIVNDFQKGDIAEGYSVSREKKESFPLTVTSAQKNPTAFYLCASSIRGLGNQPQHFGDGTRLSIL.

As regards this clone: A clone one base away is much larger, so this may be a read error. The chain combines TRBV6-1 with TRBJ2-1; D uncertain. This CDR3 contains 13 residues. Germline V CDR1 and CDR2: MNHNS, SASEGT. The V end was cut by 0 bases, the J end by 15 bases, with 15 bases between. The CDR3 here is CASSEAEECKRFF. CDR3 coding DNA: TGTGCCAGCAGTGAAGCAGAGGAGTGTAAACGGTTCTTC.

This clone has ten or more counts. This chain links TRBV19 with TRBJ1-5; 8 bases are shared with TRBD1. The germline CDR1 and CDR2 sequences are LNHDA and SQIVND (reference sequence). Trimming at V came to 4 bases and at J to 0 bases, leaving 2 bases not matched to a gene. This CDR3 has 15 residues. The CDR3 loop is CASSRGQVSNQPQHF. CDR3 bases: TGTGCCAGTAGTAGGGGACAGGTTAGCAATCAGCCCCAGCATTTT.

Comment on this clone: A read error may produce the germline difference seen at one junction end. CDR3 in DNA: TGCAGTGCTAGAGAGTTTGACAACTATGTCTACACCTTC. It specifies CSAREFDNYVYTF. The chain combines TRBV20-1 with TRBJ1-2; D is unresolved. The CDR3 has 13 amino acids. The V gene's germline CDR1 is DFQATT and CDR2 SNEGSKA (reference sequence).

This clone was seen at least ten times. V and J are TRBV7-2 and TRBJ1-2, with D unclear. The ends were cut back, 1 base at V and 0 bases at J, with 6 bases in the middle. Looked up from germline, CDR1 is SGHTA and CDR2 is FQGNSA. The CDR3 loop spans 14 amino acids. CDR3 residues: CASSLDRANYGYTF. DNA for the CDR3: TGTGCCAGCAGCTTAGATAGAGCTAACTATGGCTACACCTTC.

The chain joins TRBV7-9 to TRBJ1-1; D might be TRBD1 (5 bases). CDR1 and CDR2 (germline): SEHNR, FQNEAQ (reference sequence). The CDR3 runs 14 residues. V was clipped by 5 bases and J by 0 bases, with 10 bases between them. Here the CDR3 DNA reads TGTGCCAGCAGCCCAGGGCAACTGAACACTGAAGCTTTCTTT. This sequence encodes CASSPGQLNTEAFF. The full variable domain, its missing parts supplied by reference TRBV7-9 and TRBJ1-1, is DTGVSQNPRHKITKRGQNVTFRCDPISEHNRLYWYRQTLGQGPEFLTYFQNEAQLEKSRLLSDRFSAERPKGSFSTLEIQRTEQGDSAMYLCASSPGQLNTEAFFGQGTRLTVV.

This clone came up many times. J is TRBJ2-3 and V is TRBV7-6; weak D call: TRBD1 (6 bases). The V gene's germline CDR1 is SGHVS and CDR2 FNYEAQ. With 2 bases removed from V and 4 bases from J, the gap between germline ends came to 28 bases. The CDR3 runs to 20 residues. CDR3 loop: CASSLTPTRTVGDGADTQYF. The CDR3 nucleotides read TGTGCCAGCAGCTTAACCCCCACTCGGACAGTGGGAGACGGTGCAGATACGCAGTATTTT.

This clone was counted at least ten times. It may be a read error: a sequence one base away is much more abundant. The V call is TRBV12-3 or TRBV12-4, the J call TRBJ1-3, with D unclear. The CDR3 extends over 13 amino acids. The CDR3 protein is CAGSLSGGNTIYF. Written as DNA, the CDR3 is TGTGCCGGCAGTTTGTCTGGGGGAAACACCATATATTTT.

The table lists this clone with many counts. CDR3: CASSSGTSGTRETQYF. The CDR3 bases are TGTGCCAGCAGCTCCGGGACTAGCGGTACGCGGGAGACCCAGTACTTC. The chain carries TRBV6-1 and TRBJ2-5; 11 nucleotides line up with TRBD2. Germline V lookup: CDR1 MNHNS, CDR2 SASEGT. The CDR3 runs to 16 residues. V was clipped by 6 bases and J by 5 bases; unmatched bases: 11.

The sample holds many counts of this clone. This chain links TRBV6-2 or TRBV6-3 with TRBJ1-3, with D maybe TRBD1 (5 bases). This CDR3 has 16 residues. Trimming took off 4 bases at V and 0 bases at J, with 13 bases between the two ends. In germline, CDR1 is MNHEY, CDR2 SVGEGT. CDR3 DNA sequence: TGTGCCAGCAGTTGGGGCCTGATGTTCTCTGGAAACACCATATATTTT. It translates to CASSWGLMFSGNTIYF.

This clone was observed a handful of times. An end of the junction differs from the germline gene, which may be a read error. The chain links TRBV6-2 or TRBV6-3 to TRBJ2-2, with 16 bases fitting TRBD2. Germline V gene sequence: CDR1 MNHEY, CDR2 SVGEGT. This CDR3 region has 18 residues. The CDR3 DNA sequence: TGTGCCAGCATTTACGGGACTAGCGGGGGGGCCAACACCGGGGAGCTGTTTTTT. Its translation: CASIYGTSGGANTGELFF.

In this sample, this clone turned up many times. V is TRBV11-2 and J is TRBJ2-7, with 10 bases aligning to TRBD1. The V and J ends lost 5 bases and 3 bases, in that order; junction bases with no gene match: 4. Germline CDR1 is SGHAT and CDR2 is FQNNGV. The CDR3 has 14 residues. The CDR3 DNA reads TGTGCCAGCAGCCCCGGGACAGGGGACTACGAGCAGTACTTC. It yields the protein CASSPGTGDYEQYF.

At least ten counts were recorded for this clone. For the CDR3, the DNA is TGCGCCAGCAGCGAGGACAGGGTCGATAATGAGCAGTTCTTC. Its protein product is CASSEDRVDNEQFF. The chain uses TRBV10-1 and TRBJ2-1, with 8 bases matching TRBD1. Germline V lookup: CDR1 WNHNN, CDR2 SYGVQD (reference sequence). The ends lost 6 bases at V and 7 bases at J; junction bases unmatched: 8. This CDR3 region has 14 residues.

This clone came up a few times. The junction differs from germline at one of its ends, possibly a read error. V is TRBV12-3 or TRBV12-4 and J is TRBJ2-4; D perhaps matches TRBD2 (5 bases). The CDR3 covers 14 residues. This CDR3 reads CANSFGQTKNIKYF. CDR3 DNA: TGTGCCAACAGTTTCGGGCAGACTAAAAACATTAAGTACTTC.

The sample holds many counts of this clone. The rearrangement joins TRBV6-1 to TRBJ2-6, with D perhaps matching TRBD1 (5 bases). Germline V gene sequence: CDR1 MNHNS, CDR2 SASEGT. V shed 3 bases and J shed 2 bases, with 8 bases lying between them. There are 15 residues in the CDR3. CDR3 DNA: TGTGCCAGCAGTGAGTTAGGGGCTGGGGCCAACGTCCTGACTTTC. As protein: CASSELGAGANVLTF.

This clone has ten or more counts. A much larger clone differs from this one at a single base, so this may be a read error. The V and J genes are TRBV6-5 and TRBJ2-3; unclear D gene. The CDR3 runs to 13 residues. Germline V gives CDR1 MNHEY, CDR2 SVGAGI. The V end lost 4 bases, the J end lost 0 bases, and 5 bases lay between the germline ends. The CDR3 is CASSCHSTDTQYF. Written as DNA, the CDR3 is TGTGCCAGCAGTTGCCATAGCACAGATACGCAGTATTTT.

This clone was counted at least ten times. The chain employs TRBV27 and TRBJ1-6; 8 nucleotides match TRBD1. V was clipped by 5 bases and J by 3 bases; unmatched bases: 6. The germline V gene has CDR1 MNHEY and CDR2 SMNVEV (reference sequence). The CDR3 consists of 16 residues. Here the CDR3 DNA reads TGTGCCAGCAGTCCCGGACAGGGTTTCTATAATTCACCCCTCCACTTT. Residues: CASSPGQGFYNSPLHF.

The chain has TRBV5-6 and TRBJ2-1; possibly TRBD2 for D (6 bases). CDR1 and CDR2 from the germline V gene are SGHDT and YYEEEE. With 4 bases removed from V and 8 bases from J, the gap between germline ends came to 13 bases. There are 13 residues in the CDR3. CDR3: CASSHDWRDEQFF. CDR3 in DNA: TGTGCCAGCAGCCACGATTGGAGGGATGAGCAGTTCTTC.

This clone was seen a handful of times. One base away lies a much larger clone, so this may be a sequencing read error. Here the CDR3 DNA reads TGTGCCAGCAGCGTAGTTTGGTACACAGATACGCAGTATTTT. The encoded protein is CASSVVWYTDTQYF. V is TRBV9 and J is TRBJ2-3; no firm D call. The CDR3 is made up of 14 amino acids. V gave up 0 bases and J gave up 2 bases, with 7 bases separating them. CDR1 and CDR2 from the germline V gene are SGDLS and YYNGEE.

This clone was picked up many times. The CDR3: CSVSRGNPNSPLHF. The CDR3 bases are TGCAGTGTCTCGAGGGGTAATCCCAATTCACCCCTCCACTTT. The chain carries TRBV20-1 and TRBJ1-6; tentatively, D is TRBD1 (5 bases). Trimming pared 7 bases from V and 7 bases from J, leaving 17 bases between. Germline CDR1 reads DFQATT; CDR2 reads SNEGSKA (reference sequence). This CDR3 is built from 14 residues.